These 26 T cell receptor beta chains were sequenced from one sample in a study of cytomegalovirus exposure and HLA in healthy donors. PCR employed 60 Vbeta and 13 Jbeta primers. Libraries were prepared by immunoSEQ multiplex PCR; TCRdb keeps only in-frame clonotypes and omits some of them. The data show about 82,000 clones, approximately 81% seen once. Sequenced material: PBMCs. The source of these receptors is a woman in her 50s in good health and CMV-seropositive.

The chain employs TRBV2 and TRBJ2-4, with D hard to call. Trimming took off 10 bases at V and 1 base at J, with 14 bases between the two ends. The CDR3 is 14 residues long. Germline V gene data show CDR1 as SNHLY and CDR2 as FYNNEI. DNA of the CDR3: TGTGCCACCAATGACGAGTCGGCCAAAAACATTCAGTACTTC. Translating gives CATNDESAKNIQYF.

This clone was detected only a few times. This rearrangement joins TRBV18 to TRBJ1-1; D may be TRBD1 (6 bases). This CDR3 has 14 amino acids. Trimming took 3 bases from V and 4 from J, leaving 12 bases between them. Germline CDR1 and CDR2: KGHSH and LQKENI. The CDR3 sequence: CASSPRGAITEAFF. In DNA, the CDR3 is TGTGCCAGCTCACCCCGGGGGGCGATCACTGAAGCTTTCTTT.

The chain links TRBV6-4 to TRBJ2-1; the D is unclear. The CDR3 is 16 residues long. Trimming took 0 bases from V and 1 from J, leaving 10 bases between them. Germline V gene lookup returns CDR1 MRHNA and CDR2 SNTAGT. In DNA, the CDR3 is TGTGCCAGCAGTGACTCGTTCCGCGGATCCTACAATGAGCAGTTCTTC. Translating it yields CASSDSFRGSYNEQFF.

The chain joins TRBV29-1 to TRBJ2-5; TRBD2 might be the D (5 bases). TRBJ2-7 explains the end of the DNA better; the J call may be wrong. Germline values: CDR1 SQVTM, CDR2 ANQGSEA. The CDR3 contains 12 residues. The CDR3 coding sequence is TGCAGCGTCTCCCTAGCCGGCTACGAGCAGTACTTC. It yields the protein CSVSLAGYEQYF.

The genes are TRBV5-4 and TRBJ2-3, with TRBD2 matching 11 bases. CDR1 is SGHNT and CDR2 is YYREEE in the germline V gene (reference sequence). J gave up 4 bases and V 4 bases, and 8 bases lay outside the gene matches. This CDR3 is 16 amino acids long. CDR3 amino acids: CASSLTSGNEADTQYF. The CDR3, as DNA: TGTGCCAGCAGCCTGACTAGCGGGAATGAGGCAGATACGCAGTATTTT.

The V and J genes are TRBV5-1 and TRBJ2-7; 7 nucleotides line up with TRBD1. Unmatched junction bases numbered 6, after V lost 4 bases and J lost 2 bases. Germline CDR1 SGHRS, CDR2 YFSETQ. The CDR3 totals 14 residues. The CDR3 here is CASSREGGTYEQYF. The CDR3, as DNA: TGCGCCAGCAGCCGGGAAGGGGGCACCTACGAGCAGTACTTC.

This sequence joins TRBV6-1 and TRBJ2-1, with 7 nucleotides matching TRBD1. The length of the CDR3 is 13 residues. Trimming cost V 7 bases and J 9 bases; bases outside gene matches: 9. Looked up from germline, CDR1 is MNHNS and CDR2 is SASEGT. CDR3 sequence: CASKIDHRGEQFF. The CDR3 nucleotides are TGTGCCAGCAAAATCGACCACAGGGGTGAGCAGTTCTTC.

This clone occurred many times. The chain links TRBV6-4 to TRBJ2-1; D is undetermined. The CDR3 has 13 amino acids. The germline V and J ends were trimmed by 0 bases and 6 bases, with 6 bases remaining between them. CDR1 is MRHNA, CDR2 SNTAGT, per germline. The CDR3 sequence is CASSDSASNEQFF. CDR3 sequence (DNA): TGTGCCAGCAGTGACTCGGCCAGCAATGAGCAGTTCTTC.

The CDR3 DNA reads TGTGCCAGCAGCCCGGATAGCGGGAAGGGGTGGAATGAGCAGTTCTTC. Amino acids: CASSPDSGKGWNEQFF. The gene calls are TRBV7-3 and TRBJ2-1, with TRBD2 identical over 8 bases. The germline gives CDR1 SGHTA, CDR2 FQGTGA. V shed 5 bases, J shed 7 bases, and the junction held 13 bases outside the gene matches. The CDR3 extends over 16 amino acids. Combining the CDR3 with reference TRBV7-3 and TRBJ2-1 gives the whole variable domain GAGVSQTPSNKVTEKGKYVELRCDPISGHTALYWYRQSLGQGPEFLIYFQGTGAADDSGLPNDRFFAVRPEGSVSTLKIQRTERGDSAVYLCASSPDSGKGWNEQFFGPGTRLTVL.

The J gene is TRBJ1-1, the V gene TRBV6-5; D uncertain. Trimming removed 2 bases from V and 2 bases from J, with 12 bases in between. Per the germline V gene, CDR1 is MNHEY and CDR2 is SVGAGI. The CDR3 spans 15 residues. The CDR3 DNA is TGTGCCAGCAGTTACCGTCCTTTTCTAAACACTGAAGCTTTCTTT. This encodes CASSYRPFLNTEAFF.

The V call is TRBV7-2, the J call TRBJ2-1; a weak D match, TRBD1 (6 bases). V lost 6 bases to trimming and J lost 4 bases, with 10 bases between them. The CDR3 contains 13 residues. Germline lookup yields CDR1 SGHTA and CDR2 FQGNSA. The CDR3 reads CASRSTGYNEQFF. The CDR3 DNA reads TGTGCCAGCAGATCAACAGGGTACAATGAGCAGTTCTTC.

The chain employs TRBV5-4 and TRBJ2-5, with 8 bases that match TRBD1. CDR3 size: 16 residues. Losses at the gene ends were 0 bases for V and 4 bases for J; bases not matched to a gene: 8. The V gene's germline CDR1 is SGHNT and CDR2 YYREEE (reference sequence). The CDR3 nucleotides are TGTGCCAGCAGCTTGGCCACAGGGGGTGGAGGAGAGACCCAGTACTTC. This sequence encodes CASSLATGGGGETQYF.

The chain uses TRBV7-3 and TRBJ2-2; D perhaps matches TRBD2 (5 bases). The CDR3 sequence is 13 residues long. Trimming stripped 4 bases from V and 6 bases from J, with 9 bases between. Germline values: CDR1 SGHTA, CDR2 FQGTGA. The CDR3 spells CASSSPGAGELFF. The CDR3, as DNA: TGTGCCAGCAGCTCACCCGGGGCCGGGGAGCTGTTTTTT.

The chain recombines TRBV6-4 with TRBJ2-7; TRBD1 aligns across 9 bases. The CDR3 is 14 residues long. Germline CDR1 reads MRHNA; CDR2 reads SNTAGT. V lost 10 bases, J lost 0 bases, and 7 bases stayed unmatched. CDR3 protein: CANRGLGHSYEQYF. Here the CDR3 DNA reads TGTGCCAACAGGGGGCTGGGACACTCCTACGAGCAGTACTTC.

CDR3: CASSIGDTNTEAFF. The CDR3 nucleotides read TGTGCCAGTAGTATAGGGGACACGAACACTGAAGCTTTCTTT. The rearrangement joins TRBV19 to TRBJ1-1, with D maybe TRBD1 (6 bases). V lost 1 base, J lost 1 base, and 7 bases lay in between. This CDR3 comprises 14 residues. Germline V gene data show CDR1 as LNHDA and CDR2 as SQIVND (reference sequence).

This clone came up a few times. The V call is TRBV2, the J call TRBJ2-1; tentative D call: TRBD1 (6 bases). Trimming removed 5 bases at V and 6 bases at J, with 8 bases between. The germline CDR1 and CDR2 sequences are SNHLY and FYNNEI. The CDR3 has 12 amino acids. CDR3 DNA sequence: TGTGCCAGCAGTTACAGGGCCAATGAGCAGTTCTTC. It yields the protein CASSYRANEQFF.

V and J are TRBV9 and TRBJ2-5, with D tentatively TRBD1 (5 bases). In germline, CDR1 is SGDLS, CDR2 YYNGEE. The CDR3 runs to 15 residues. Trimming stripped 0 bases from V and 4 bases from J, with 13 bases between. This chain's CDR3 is CASSVGANQGETQYF. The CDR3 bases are TGTGCCAGCAGCGTAGGGGCCAACCAGGGAGAGACCCAGTACTTC. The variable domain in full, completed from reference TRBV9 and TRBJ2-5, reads DSGVTQTPKHLITATGQRVTLRCSPRSGDLSVYWYQQSLDQGLQFLIQYYNGEERAKGNILERFSAQQFPDLHSELNLSSLELGDSALYFCASSVGANQGETQYFGPGTRLLVL.

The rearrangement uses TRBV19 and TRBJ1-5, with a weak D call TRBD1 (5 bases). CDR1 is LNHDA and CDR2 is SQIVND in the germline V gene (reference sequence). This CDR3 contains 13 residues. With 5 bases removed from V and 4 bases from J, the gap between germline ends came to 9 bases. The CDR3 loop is CASSAQVNQPQHF. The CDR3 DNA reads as TGTGCCAGTAGTGCACAGGTAAATCAGCCCCAGCATTTT.

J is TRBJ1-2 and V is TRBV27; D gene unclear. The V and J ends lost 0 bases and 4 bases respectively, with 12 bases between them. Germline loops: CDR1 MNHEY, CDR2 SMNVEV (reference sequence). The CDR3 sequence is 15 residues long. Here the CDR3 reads CASSLSSGSSYGYTF. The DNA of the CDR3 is TGTGCCAGCAGTTTATCGTCCGGGAGCAGCTATGGCTACACCTTC.

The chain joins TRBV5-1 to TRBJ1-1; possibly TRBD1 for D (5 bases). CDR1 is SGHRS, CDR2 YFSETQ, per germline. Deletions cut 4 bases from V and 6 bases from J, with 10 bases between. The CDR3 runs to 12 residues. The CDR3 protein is CASSAGGAEAFF. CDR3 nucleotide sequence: TGCGCCAGCAGCGCCGGGGGGGCTGAAGCTTTCTTT.

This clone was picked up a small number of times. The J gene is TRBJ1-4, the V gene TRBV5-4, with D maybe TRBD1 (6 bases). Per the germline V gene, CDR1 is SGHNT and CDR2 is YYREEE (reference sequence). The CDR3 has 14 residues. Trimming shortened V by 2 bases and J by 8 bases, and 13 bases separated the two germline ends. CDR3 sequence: CASSLKQGNEKLFF. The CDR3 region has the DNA TGTGCCAGCAGCTTAAAACAGGGTAACGAAAAACTGTTTTTT.

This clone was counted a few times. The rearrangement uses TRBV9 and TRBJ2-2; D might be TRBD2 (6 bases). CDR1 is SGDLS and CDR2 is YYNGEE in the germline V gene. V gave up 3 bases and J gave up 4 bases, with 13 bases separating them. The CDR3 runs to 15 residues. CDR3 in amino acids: CASSAVMGLTGELFF. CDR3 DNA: TGTGCCAGCAGCGCCGTCATGGGACTCACCGGGGAGCTGTTTTTT.

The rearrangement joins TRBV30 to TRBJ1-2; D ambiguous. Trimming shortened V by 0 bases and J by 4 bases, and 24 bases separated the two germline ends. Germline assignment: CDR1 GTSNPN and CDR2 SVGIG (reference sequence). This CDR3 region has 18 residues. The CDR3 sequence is CAWSVRHGWTTSSYGYTF. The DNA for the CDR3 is TGTGCCTGGAGTGTACGCCACGGGTGGACTACAAGTAGCTATGGCTACACCTTC.

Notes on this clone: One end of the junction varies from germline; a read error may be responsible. The CDR3 region has the DNA TGTGCCAGCACCTTACAGGCCAACTCCTACGAGCAGTACTTC. Its protein is CASTLQANSYEQYF. The genes are TRBV7-6 and TRBJ2-7, with D possibly matching TRBD1 (5 bases). This CDR3 is 14 amino acids long. Germline lookup yields CDR1 SGHVS and CDR2 FNYEAQ.

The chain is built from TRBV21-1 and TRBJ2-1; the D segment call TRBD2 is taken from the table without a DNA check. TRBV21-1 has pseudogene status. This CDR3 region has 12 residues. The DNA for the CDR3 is TGTGCCAGGTTAGCGGGAAGGCATGAGCAGTTCTTC. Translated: CARLAGRHEQFF.

The CDR3 region has the DNA TGTGCCAGCTCACCGCCGACTAGCGGGAGGACTGAGCAGTTCTTC. As protein: CASSPPTSGRTEQFF. The rearrangement joins TRBV18 to TRBJ2-1, with TRBD2 matching over 13 bases. The CDR3 extends over 15 amino acids. The J segment lost 9 bases and the V segment lost 3 bases, leaving 5 bases of the junction unmatched. Germline values: CDR1 KGHSH, CDR2 LQKENI.